The next 3 T cell receptor beta chains were all read from a single sample in a study of cytomegalovirus exposure and HLA in healthy donors. The PCR made use of 60 Vbeta and 13 Jbeta primers. Measured with immunoSEQ multiplex PCR; TCRdb has only the in-frame clones, and not every one. The table records about 160,000 clones, about four fifths of them present only once. The material sequenced was PBMCs. These TCRs come from a male donor in good health and CMV-seronegative.

This chain joins TRBV5-6 and TRBJ2-1; 10 nucleotides agree with TRBD2. The CDR3 loop spans 18 amino acids. The trim removed 2 bases at V and 4 bases at J, leaving 12 bases unmatched. CDR1 and CDR2 (germline): SGHDT, YYEEEE. This CDR3 reads CASSFSTSGWGVYNEQFF. The CDR3 DNA is TGTGCCAGCAGCTTTTCGACTAGCGGGTGGGGAGTTTACAATGAGCAGTTCTTC.

Notes on this clone: Germline and junction disagree at one end, which may indicate a read error. This chain uses TRBV7-9 with TRBJ2-5; 11 bases map to TRBD1. The CDR3 covers 15 residues. The germline V gene encodes CDR1 SEHNR and CDR2 FQNEAQ (reference sequence). The CDR3: CASRPPGQGVEVWNF. The CDR3 DNA is TGTGCCAGCAGGCCACCGGGACAGGGGGTGGAGGTTTGGAACTTC.

The chain is built from TRBV5-1 and TRBJ2-3; D uncertain. Germline assignment: CDR1 SGHRS and CDR2 YFSETQ. Trimming took 0 bases from V and 2 from J, leaving 10 bases between them. This CDR3 has 15 residues. CDR3 sequence reads: CASSLGHPPTDTQYF. CDR3 DNA sequence: TGCGCCAGCAGCTTGGGACACCCTCCCACAGATACGCAGTATTTT.